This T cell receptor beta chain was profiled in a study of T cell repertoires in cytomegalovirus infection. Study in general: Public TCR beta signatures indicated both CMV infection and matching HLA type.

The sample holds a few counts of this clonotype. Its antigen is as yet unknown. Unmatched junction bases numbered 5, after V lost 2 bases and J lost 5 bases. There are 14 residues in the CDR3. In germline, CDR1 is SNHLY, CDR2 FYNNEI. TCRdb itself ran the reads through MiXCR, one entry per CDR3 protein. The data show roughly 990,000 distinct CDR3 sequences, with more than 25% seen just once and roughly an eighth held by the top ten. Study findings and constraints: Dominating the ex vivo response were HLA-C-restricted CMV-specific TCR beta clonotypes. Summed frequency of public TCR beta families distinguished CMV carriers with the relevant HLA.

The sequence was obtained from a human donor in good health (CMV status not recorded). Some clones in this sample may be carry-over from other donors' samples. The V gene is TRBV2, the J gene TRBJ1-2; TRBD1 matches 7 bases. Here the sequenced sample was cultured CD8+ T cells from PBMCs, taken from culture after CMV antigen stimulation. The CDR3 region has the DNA TGTGCCAGCAGTGAAAGACAGGGAGGTTATGGCTACACCTTC. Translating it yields CASSERQGGYGYTF.